These T cell receptor beta chains were read from a single sample in a study of cytomegalovirus exposure and HLA in healthy donors. The method was immunoSEQ multiplex PCR; TCRdb's version includes in-frame clones alone and lacks a portion of them. The sample includes about 140,000 clones, around 90% of them seen just once. Input material: PBMCs. Receptors were obtained from a woman in her forties in good health and CMV-seronegative. Both conserved end residues are part of each CDR3. A D gene is named only where the DNA matches it firmly. Not every row has a clone size; where given, it reads once, few, many or a size class.

D: TRBD1
J: TRBJ2-2
V: TRBV6-6
size: -
CDR3: CASSVPGQGDTGELFF
DNA: TGTGCCAGCAGCGTCCCGGGACAGGGAGACACCGGGGAGCTGTTTTTT

D: TRBD2
J: TRBJ2-3
V: TRBV29-1
size: -
CDR3: CSVEAPQRERHKDTQYF
DNA: TGCAGCGTTGAAGCGCCCCAGCGGGAACGCCACAAGGATACGCAGTATTTT

D: -
J: TRBJ2-7
V: TRBV11-2
size: -
CDR3: CASSLDRNRFYEQYF
DNA: TGTGCCAGCAGCTTAGATCGGAACAGGTTCTACGAGCAGTACTTC

D: TRBD1
J: TRBJ2-5
V: TRBV5-1
size: -
CDR3: CASSSTGTGGGETQYF
DNA: TGCGCCAGCAGCTCGACCGGGACAGGGGGGGGCGAGACCCAGTACTTC

D: TRBD2
J: TRBJ2-2
V: TRBV2
size: once
CDR3: CASSVTSGRVGELFF
DNA: TGTGCCAGCAGTGTGACTAGCGGGAGAGTCGGGGAGCTGTTTTTT

D: TRBD1
J: TRBJ1-1
V: TRBV18
size: -
CDR3: CASSPQGARATFEAFF
DNA: TGTGCCAGCTCACCCCAGGGGGCGCGAGCCACGTTTGAAGCTTTCTTT

D: TRBD1
J: TRBJ2-7
V: TRBV6-5
size: -
CDR3: CASSSGQGRYEQYF
DNA: TGTGCCAGCAGTTCTGGACAGGGGCGCTACGAGCAGTACTTC

D: TRBD2
J: TRBJ2-1
V: TRBV4-1
size: -
CDR3: CASSQEGLAGYNEQFF
DNA: TGCGCCAGCAGCCAAGAGGGGCTAGCGGGCTACAATGAGCAGTTCTTC

D: -
J: TRBJ1-2
V: TRBV2
size: -
CDR3: CASSESGYYGYTF
DNA: TGTGCCAGCAGTGAATCAGGATACTATGGCTACACCTTC

D: TRBD1
J: TRBJ2-3
V: TRBV10-3
size: -
CDR3: CAIGQAGTDTQYF
DNA: TGTGCCATAGGACAGGCGGGCACAGATACGCAGTATTTT

D: TRBD2
J: TRBJ2-1
V: TRBV7-9
size: -
CDR3: CSSSLGRAGGDEQFF
DNA: TGTTCCAGCAGCTTAGGGAGGGCAGGAGGGGATGAGCAGTTCTTC

D: -
J: TRBJ1-5
V: TRBV19
size: -
CDR3: CASIPGGAHQPQHF
DNA: TGTGCCAGTATCCCGGGAGGGGCCCATCAGCCCCAGCATTTT